Listed below are T cell receptor beta chains from one sample, sequenced in a study of response to subunit inactivated influenza vaccine. TCRdb reprocessed the RT-PCR reads via MiXCR and lists one record per CDR3 protein. The sample records about 190,000 distinct CDR3 sequences, roughly an eighth being singletons. Sequencing used CD8+ T cells sorted from PBMCs, obtained 5 days after vaccination. The receptors here all came from a man in his forties or fifties who received an inactivated influenza vaccine. The CDR3 runs from the conserved cysteine through the conserved F or W. Fields, in order: V gene, D gene, J gene, clone size, CDR3 length, CDR3 DNA, CDR3 protein. The D gene is left open where the match is weak. Not every row has a clone size; where given, it reads once, few, many or a size class.

V: TRBV7-8; D: TRBD2; J: TRBJ2-1; size: few; length: 20; DNA: TGTGCCAGCAGCTTCCTCCGGCCGGGACTAGGAAATAGGCAACATGAGGAGCAGTTCTTC; CDR3: CASSFLRPGLGNRQHEEQFF
V: TRBV5-6; D: NA; J: TRBJ2-1; size: NA; length: 14; DNA: TGTGCCAGCAGCGCGGGACAACTGTTTAATGAGCAGTTCTTC; CDR3: CASSAGQLFNEQFF
V: TRBV5-1; D: TRBD2; J: TRBJ2-1; size: NA; length: 17; DNA: TGCGCCAGCAGCTTGTCTAGCGGGAGGGAGATCTACAATGAGCAGTTCTTC; CDR3: CASSLSSGREIYNEQFF
V: TRBV7-2; D: TRBD2; J: TRBJ2-7; size: NA; length: 16; DNA: TGTGCCAGCAGCTCTGGACTGGGCGGGGGTATTTACGAGCAGTACTTC; CDR3: CASSSGLGGGIYEQYF
V: TRBV24-1; D: NA; J: TRBJ1-2; size: few; length: 13; DNA: TGTGCCACCAGTGATTTGCCGGGGAGAGGCTACACCTTC; CDR3: CATSDLPGRGYTF
V: TRBV30; D: NA; J: TRBJ1-3; size: NA; length: 11; DNA: TGTGCCTGGAGTGTAGGAAACACCATATATTTT; CDR3: CAWSVGNTIYF
V: TRBV2; D: NA; J: TRBJ2-7; size: NA; length: 11; DNA: TGTGCCAGCAGTGATAGACTCCAGCAGTACTTC; CDR3: CASSDRLQQYF
V: TRBV23-1; D: NA; J: TRBJ2-2; size: NA; length: 18; DNA: TGCGCCAGCAGTCAACCACAGCAGCTAAAGCCGAACACCGGGGAGCTGTTTTTT; CDR3: CASSQPQQLKPNTGELFF
V: TRBV7-9; D: NA; J: TRBJ2-5; size: NA; length: 14; DNA: TGTGCCAGCAGCTACGTCGTGACTTCGGAGACCCAGTACTTC; CDR3: CASSYVVTSETQYF
V: TRBV7-2; D: NA; J: TRBJ2-7; size: many; length: 15; DNA: TGTGCCAGCAGCTGGACAGTTTCCTCAGGCTACGAGCAGTACTTC; CDR3: CASSWTVSSGYEQYF
V: TRBV5-5; D: NA; J: TRBJ2-7; size: NA; length: 13; DNA: TGTGCCAGCAGCCCGGGTGGCGGGGTCGAGCAGTACTTC; CDR3: CASSPGGGVEQYF
V: TRBV15; D: TRBD1; J: TRBJ2-2; size: NA; length: 14; DNA: TGTGCCACCAGTCCAACAGGGGGTCCCGGGGAGCTGTTTTTT; CDR3: CATSPTGGPGELFF
V: TRBV28; D: NA; J: TRBJ2-7; size: NA; length: 13; DNA: TGTGCCAGCAGCCGAACCGACACCTACGAGCGGTACTTC; CDR3: CASSRTDTYERYF
V: TRBV6-5; D: TRBD2; J: TRBJ2-1; size: many; length: 15; DNA: TGTGCCAGCAGTTCGGACCGGGACTACCACAATGAGCAGTTCTTC; CDR3: CASSSDRDYHNEQFF
V: TRBV4-2; D: NA; J: TRBJ2-1; size: few; length: 14; DNA: TGTGCCAGCAGCCAAGAGGGGCTAGCCAATGAGCAGTTCTTC; CDR3: CASSQEGLANEQFF
V: TRBV20-1; D: TRBD1; J: TRBJ2-7; size: NA; length: 15; DNA: TGCAGTGCTAGTGGCCCCGGGACAGGGGGATACGAGCAGTACTTC; CDR3: CSASGPGTGGYEQYF
V: TRBV29-1; D: TRBD2; J: TRBJ2-7; size: many; length: 13; DNA: TGCAGCGTTGTGCTACTAGCGGAATACGAGCAGTACTTC; CDR3: CSVVLLAEYEQYF
V: TRBV5-6; D: TRBD1; J: TRBJ1-5; size: many; length: 18; DNA: TGTGCCAGCAGCTTCGGGACAGGGGGACCTCTTCTTAATCAGCCCCAGCATTTT; CDR3: CASSFGTGGPLLNQPQHF
V: TRBV10-3; D: NA; J: TRBJ2-1; size: few; length: 15; DNA: TGTGCCATCAGTGAGATTAGCCCTTCCTACAATGAGCAGTTCTTC; CDR3: CAISEISPSYNEQFF
V: TRBV7-2; D: TRBD1; J: TRBJ2-7; size: NA; length: 17; DNA: TGTGCCAGCAGCCGGGACAGGGGGTCCTCCTCATCCTACGAGCAGTACTTC; CDR3: CASSRDRGSSSSYEQYF
V: TRBV20-1; D: NA; J: TRBJ2-7; size: NA; length: 13; DNA: TGCAGTGCGCGCGGGACGGAAGCGTACGAGCAGTACTTC; CDR3: CSARGTEAYEQYF
V: TRBV20-1; D: TRBD2; J: TRBJ2-3; size: few; length: 16; DNA: TGCAGTGCTAGTGTTGTTGGCGGGAGAAGCACAGATACGCAGTATTTT; CDR3: CSASVVGGRSTDTQYF
V: TRBV19; D: NA; J: TRBJ2-3; size: NA; length: 15; DNA: TGTGCCAGTAGCACAGAGAACTGGGGCTTGGATACGCAGTATTTT; CDR3: CASSTENWGLDTQYF
V: TRBV4-1; D: TRBD2; J: TRBJ2-1; size: few; length: 16; DNA: TGCGCCAGCAGCCAAGAAGGTAGCGGGGCCTACGATGAGCAGTTCTTC; CDR3: CASSQEGSGAYDEQFF
V: TRBV6-2/TRBV6-3; D: TRBD2; J: TRBJ2-2; size: many; length: 14; DNA: TGTGCCAGCAGCCGCGGGGGGGACGCCGGGGAGCTGTTTTTT; CDR3: CASSRGGDAGELFF
V: TRBV7-8; D: NA; J: TRBJ2-7; size: few; length: 15; DNA: TGTGCCAGCAGCGCCGCTAGGACCGGGCGTTTGGAGCAGTACTTC; CDR3: CASSAARTGRLEQYF
V: TRBV3-1; D: TRBD1; J: TRBJ2-1; size: few; length: 15; DNA: TGTGCCAGCAGTGGAACCGGGACAGTCTACAATGAGCAGTTCTTC; CDR3: CASSGTGTVYNEQFF
V: TRBV3-1; D: NA; J: TRBJ2-7; size: NA; length: 18; DNA: TGTGCCAGCAGCCAATTGAGTTCTAGCGACGTAAGGGGCTACGAGCAGTACTTC; CDR3: CASSQLSSSDVRGYEQYF
V: TRBV15; D: NA; J: TRBJ2-1; size: NA; length: 13; DNA: TGTGCCACCAGCAGCGACAGATACAATGAGCAGTTCTTC; CDR3: CATSSDRYNEQFF
V: TRBV20-1; D: NA; J: TRBJ2-3; size: NA; length: 13; DNA: TGCAGTGCGATAGAGCTTAGCACAGATACGCAGTATTTT; CDR3: CSAIELSTDTQYF
V: TRBV11-1; D: NA; J: TRBJ1-6; size: few; length: 20; DNA: TGTGCCAGCAGCTTAGTGAGAGGGTGGGGCAGAAGCTCCTATAATTCACCCCTCCACTTT; CDR3: CASSLVRGWGRSSYNSPLHF
V: TRBV6-1; D: TRBD2; J: TRBJ2-3; size: few; length: 15; DNA: TGTGCCAGCACCGCCGGGAGTAGCGGGAGCGCTACGCAGTATTTT; CDR3: CASTAGSSGSATQYF
V: TRBV30; D: NA; J: TRBJ1-6; size: few; length: 13; DNA: TGTGCCTGGAGTCCTCATAACAATTCACCCCTCCACTTT; CDR3: CAWSPHNNSPLHF
V: TRBV18; D: NA; J: TRBJ2-7; size: NA; length: 15; DNA: TGTGCCAGCTCACCGACTGGACGGGGCGGGGACGAGCAGTACTTC; CDR3: CASSPTGRGGDEQYF
V: TRBV20-1; D: NA; J: TRBJ2-7; size: NA; length: 14; DNA: TGCAGTGCTAGAGATACTAGGGTTGCCTACGAGCAGTACTTC; CDR3: CSARDTRVAYEQYF
V: TRBV29-1; D: NA; J: TRBJ2-1; size: many; length: 16; DNA: TGCAGCGCCGATGGGGGACCCGGCGGGTCCTACAATGAGCAGTTCTTC; CDR3: CSADGGPGGSYNEQFF
V: TRBV12-3/TRBV12-4; D: NA; J: TRBJ2-7; size: many; length: 11; DNA: TGTGCCAGCAGCCCGGGCTACGAGCAGTACTTC; CDR3: CASSPGYEQYF
V: TRBV27; D: NA; J: TRBJ1-4; size: NA; length: 14; DNA: TGTGCCAGCAGTTTGATAGGGGGAGTTGAAAAACTGTTTTTT; CDR3: CASSLIGGVEKLFF
V: TRBV20-1; D: NA; J: TRBJ2-1; size: many; length: 14; DNA: TGCAGTGCTAGAGACCCGGGGGAGGTCTATGAGCAGTTCTTC; CDR3: CSARDPGEVYEQFF
V: TRBV20-1; D: NA; J: TRBJ1-5; size: many; length: 15; DNA: TGCAGTGCTAGAGATTTTAGCCACAGCAATCAGCCCCAGCATTTT; CDR3: CSARDFSHSNQPQHF
V: TRBV4-3; D: TRBD1; J: TRBJ2-7; size: many; length: 15; DNA: TGCGCCAGCAGCCAAGAGATTACAGGGGCCTACGAGCAGTACTTC; CDR3: CASSQEITGAYEQYF
V: TRBV28; D: NA; J: TRBJ1-1; size: few; length: 12; DNA: TGTGCCAGCCGTAGGGGTATCGCTGAAGCTTTCTTT; CDR3: CASRRGIAEAFF
V: TRBV4-3; D: NA; J: TRBJ2-1; size: NA; length: 16; DNA: TGCGCCAGCAGCCAAGACGGGACTCCCTCCTACAATGAGCAGTTCTTC; CDR3: CASSQDGTPSYNEQFF
V: TRBV7-9; D: TRBD1; J: TRBJ2-7; size: NA; length: 16; DNA: TGTGCCAGCAGCGACTCGGGACAGGCTAACTACTACGAGCAGTACTTC; CDR3: CASSDSGQANYYEQYF
V: TRBV4-3; D: NA; J: TRBJ1-3; size: NA; length: 15; DNA: TGCGCCAGCAGCCAAGACAGGGGAACTGGAAACACCATATATTTT; CDR3: CASSQDRGTGNTIYF
V: TRBV4-3; D: NA; J: TRBJ2-5; size: once; length: 14; DNA: TGCGCCAGCAGCCAATTCAGCGAACAAGAGACCCAGTACTTC; CDR3: CASSQFSEQETQYF
V: TRBV12-3/TRBV12-4; D: TRBD2; J: TRBJ2-3; size: NA; length: 14; DNA: TGTGCCAGCACCCGGGAGGGCGCCACAGATACGCAGTATTTT; CDR3: CASTREGATDTQYF
V: TRBV10-3; D: NA; J: TRBJ2-2; size: NA; length: 16; DNA: TGTGCCATCAGTGAGTCCGTAGTGACAGACACCGGGGAGCTGTTTTTT; CDR3: CAISESVVTDTGELFF
V: TRBV5-6; D: TRBD2; J: TRBJ2-1; size: NA; length: 13; DNA: TGTGCCAGCAGTGTAGGGACTAGCGGGACGCAGTTCTTC; CDR3: CASSVGTSGTQFF
V: TRBV11-2; D: TRBD2; J: TRBJ2-1; size: NA; length: 18; DNA: TGTGCCAGCAGCTTAGTTCCTAGCGGGAGGGCCGAGTACAATGAGCAGTTCTTC; CDR3: CASSLVPSGRAEYNEQFF
V: TRBV27; D: NA; J: TRBJ1-1; size: NA; length: 13; DNA: TGTGCCAGCAGTTTAGGGCCAGACACTGAAGCTTTCTTT; CDR3: CASSLGPDTEAFF
V: TRBV14; D: NA; J: TRBJ1-2; size: few; length: 12; DNA: TGTGCCAGCAGCCAAGTTGGGCATGGCTACACCTTC; CDR3: CASSQVGHGYTF